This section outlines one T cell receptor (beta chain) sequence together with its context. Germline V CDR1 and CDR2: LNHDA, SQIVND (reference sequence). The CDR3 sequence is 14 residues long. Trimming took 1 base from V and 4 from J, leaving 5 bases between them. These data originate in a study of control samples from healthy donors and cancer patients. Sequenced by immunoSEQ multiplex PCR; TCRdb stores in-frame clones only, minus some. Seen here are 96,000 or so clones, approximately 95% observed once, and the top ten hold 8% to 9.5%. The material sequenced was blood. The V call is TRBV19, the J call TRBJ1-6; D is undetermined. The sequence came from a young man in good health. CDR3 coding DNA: TGTGCCAGTAGTATAGGGGCGTATAATTCACCCCTCCACTTT. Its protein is CASSIGAYNSPLHF.